Listed below are T cell receptor beta chains from one sample, sequenced in a study of blood T cell repertoires in COVID-19. The repertoire was sequenced with immunoSEQ multiplex PCR; TCRdb's copy has only in-frame clones and lacks some. The sample carries 100,000 or so clones, about 91% recorded once. Source material: peripheral blood. These receptors originate from a man between 60 and 75 years old with acute or convalescent COVID-19. CDR3s include the opening cysteine and the closing phenylalanine or tryptophan. The order of the fields is clone size, V gene, D gene, J gene, CDR3 DNA, CDR3 protein. A D gene is named only where the DNA matches it firmly. Expanded clones are given a class, and other clones once, few, many or no size at all.

>NA|TRBV5-1|TRBD2|TRBJ2-6
TGCGCCAGCAGTCCTAGCGGGAGTTCTGGGGCCAACGTCCTGACTTTC
CASSPSGSSGANVLTF
>NA|TRBV28|NA|TRBJ1-6
TGTGCCAGCACCGGGAATTCACCCCTCCACTTT
CASTGNSPLHF
>NA|TRBV3-1/TRBV3-2|NA|TRBJ2-7
TGTGCCAGCAGCCAAGAATATAGGAGGGCTCCCTACGAGCAGTACTTC
CASSQEYRRAPYEQYF
>NA|TRBV2|TRBD1|TRBJ2-2
TGTGCCAGCTCTTGGGACAGCTACACCGGGGAGCTGTTTTTT
CASSWDSYTGELFF
>NA|TRBV28|NA|TRBJ2-7
TGTGCCAGCAGTTTCGGCTGGGACACCGGCGACGAGCAGTACTTC
CASSFGWDTGDEQYF
>NA|TRBV6-2/TRBV6-3|TRBD2|TRBJ2-2
TGTGCCAGCAGCCCTCTTTCGCGGGGGGGCCTCGGGGAGCTGTTTTTT
CASSPLSRGGLGELFF
>NA|TRBV6-6|TRBD2|TRBJ2-3
TGTGCCAGCAGAGCGGGAGCTACCACAGATACGCAGTATTTT
CASRAGATTDTQYF
>NA|TRBV7-2|NA|TRBJ1-2
TGTGCCAGCAGCTTAGACAGGGATAACTATGGCTACACCTTC
CASSLDRDNYGYTF
>once|TRBV7-8|NA|TRBJ1-6
TGTGCCAGCAGCCCATCTAGTTCACCCCTCCACTTT
CASSPSSSPLHF
>NA|TRBV7-3|NA|TRBJ2-3
TGTGCCAGCAGCCCTACGGGCGGCGGGCGGGATACGCAGTATTTT
CASSPTGGGRDTQYF
>NA|TRBV24-1|TRBD2|TRBJ2-1
TGTGCCACCAGTGATTATAGCGGGCAATACAATGAGCAGTTCTTC
CATSDYSGQYNEQFF
>NA|TRBV19|NA|TRBJ2-1
TGTGCCAGTTCACAAACACCCCATGAGCAGTTCTTC
CASSQTPHEQFF
>NA|TRBV5-4|NA|TRBJ2-7
TGTGCCAGCAGCCTGGGAGGGGGCTCCGGCTACGAGCAGTACTTC
CASSLGGGSGYEQYF
>NA|TRBV10-1|NA|TRBJ2-2
TGCGCCAGCTCGACTAGGTCATTCCCTACCGGGGAGCTGTTTTTT
CASSTRSFPTGELFF
>once|TRBV29-1|TRBD2|TRBJ2-1
TGCAGCGTTCCCCGGGCTAGCGGGGGCTACAATGAGCAGTTCTTC
CSVPRASGGYNEQFF
>NA|TRBV19|NA|TRBJ1-5
TGTGCCAGTAGTACAGGTTTGGGCAATCAGCCCCAGCATTTT
CASSTGLGNQPQHF
>NA|TRBV29-1|TRBD2|TRBJ2-1
TGCAGCGTTGAAGCGGGGGGGCACAATGAGCAGTTCTTC
CSVEAGGHNEQFF
>NA|TRBV20-1|TRBD1|TRBJ1-2
TGCAGTGCTGGGGACAGTGGGGGCTACACCTTC
CSAGDSGGYTF
>few|TRBV5-1|NA|TRBJ1-2
TGCGCCAGCAGCTTGGCAGCTAACTATGGCTACACCTTC
CASSLAANYGYTF